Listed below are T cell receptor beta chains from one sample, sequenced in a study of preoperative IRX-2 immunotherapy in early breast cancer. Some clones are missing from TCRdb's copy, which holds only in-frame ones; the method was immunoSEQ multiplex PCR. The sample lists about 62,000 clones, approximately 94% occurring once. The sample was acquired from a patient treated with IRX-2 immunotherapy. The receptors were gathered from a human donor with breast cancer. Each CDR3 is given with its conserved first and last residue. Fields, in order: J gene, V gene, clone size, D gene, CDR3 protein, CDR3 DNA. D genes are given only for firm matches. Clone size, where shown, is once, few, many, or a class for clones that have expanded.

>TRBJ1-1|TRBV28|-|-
CASSLWYRSAEAFF
TGTGCCAGCAGTTTATGGTACAGATCTGCTGAAGCTTTCTTT
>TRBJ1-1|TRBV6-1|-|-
CASTWTLRNTEAFF
TGTGCCAGCACTTGGACACTGAGAAACACTGAAGCTTTCTTT
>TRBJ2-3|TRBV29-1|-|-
CSVEGRGSPDTQYF
TGCAGCGTTGAGGGCAGAGGATCCCCAGATACGCAGTATTTT
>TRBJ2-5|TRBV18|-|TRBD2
CASSPPGLARETQYF
TGTGCCAGCTCACCACCCGGACTAGCGAGGGAGACCCAGTACTTC
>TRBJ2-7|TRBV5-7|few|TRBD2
CASSLAKFEPRGGDNEQYF
TGTGCCAGCAGCTTGGCTAAATTTGAGCCGCGGGGAGGGGATAACGAGCAGTACTTC
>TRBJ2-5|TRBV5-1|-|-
CASSFDSFQETQYF
TGCGCCAGCAGTTTCGACAGCTTCCAAGAGACCCAGTACTTC
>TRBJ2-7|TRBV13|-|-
CASSGPSVADSSYEQYF
TGTGCCAGCAGCGGACCATCAGTAGCGGATAGCTCCTACGAGCAGTACTTC
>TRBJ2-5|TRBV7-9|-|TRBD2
CASSWVAGEGLETQYF
TGTGCCAGCAGCTGGGTAGCGGGAGAGGGTTTGGAGACCCAGTACTTC
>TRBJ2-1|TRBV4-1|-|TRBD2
CASSQEGGTSGNNEQFF
TGCGCCAGCAGCCAAGAAGGGGGGACTAGCGGGAACAATGAGCAGTTCTTC
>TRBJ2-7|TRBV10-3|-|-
CAISPTDTRQYF
TGTGCCATCAGCCCCACCGACACTCGGCAGTACTTC
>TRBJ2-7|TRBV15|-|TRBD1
CATSGGTGPSYEQYF
TGTGCCACCAGCGGAGGGACAGGGCCCTCCTACGAGCAGTACTTC
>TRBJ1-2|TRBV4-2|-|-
CASSQDRAGSYTF
TGTGCCAGCAGCCAAGATCGGGCAGGATCCTACACCTTC
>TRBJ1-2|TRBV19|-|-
CASSIGQNNYGYTF
TGTGCCAGTAGTATAGGACAGAATAACTATGGCTACACCTTC
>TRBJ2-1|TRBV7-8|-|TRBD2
CASRLLPTSGFYNEQFF
TGTGCCAGCCGGCTCCTGCCCACTAGCGGGTTTTACAATGAGCAGTTCTTC
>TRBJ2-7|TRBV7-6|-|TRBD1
CASSLVGQGTYEQYF
TGTGCCAGCAGCTTAGTTGGACAGGGTACCTACGAGCAGTACTTC
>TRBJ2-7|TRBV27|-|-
CASRQNGDNREQYF
TGTGCCAGCAGACAAAACGGGGACAATCGGGAGCAGTACTTC
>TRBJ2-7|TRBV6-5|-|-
CASSYSGVGHEQYF
TGTGCCAGCAGTTATTCAGGGGTGGGTCACGAGCAGTACTTC
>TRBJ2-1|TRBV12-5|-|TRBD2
CASGPLFGLAGNIEQFF
TGTGCTAGTGGACCTCTTTTCGGACTAGCGGGTAACATTGAGCAGTTCTTC
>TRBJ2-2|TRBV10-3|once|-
CAAETTNTGELFF
TGTGCCGCGGAGACAACGAACACCGGGGAGCTGTTTTTT
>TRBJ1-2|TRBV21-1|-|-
CASSKKYRGGYTF
TGTGCCAGCAGCAAAAAATACAGGGGCGGCTACACCTTC
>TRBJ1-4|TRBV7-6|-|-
CASSSRGGRNWEKLFF
TGTGCCAGCAGCTCCCGGGGGGGGCGTAATTGGGAAAAACTGTTTTTT
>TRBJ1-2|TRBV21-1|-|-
CASSKGVRPRDIGYGYTF
TGTGCCAGCAGCAAAGGGGTTCGACCCCGGGACATCGGCTATGGCTACACCTTC
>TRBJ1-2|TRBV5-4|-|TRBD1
CASSEGQGSYYGYTF
TGTGCCAGCAGCGAGGGACAGGGAAGTTACTATGGCTACACCTTC
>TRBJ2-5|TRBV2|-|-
CASGKELQETQYF
TGTGCCAGCGGGAAGGAGCTCCAAGAGACCCAGTACTTC
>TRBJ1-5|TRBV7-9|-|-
CASSLALGVNQPQHF
TGTGCCAGCAGCTTAGCGCTTGGGGTCAATCAGCCCCAGCATTTT
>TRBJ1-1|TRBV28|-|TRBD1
CASSFFGQGRTEAFF
TGTGCCAGCAGTTTTTTCGGACAGGGCAGGACTGAAGCTTTCTTT
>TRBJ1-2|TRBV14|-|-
CASSPIKGYGYTF
TGTGCCAGCAGCCCGATAAAGGGCTATGGCTACACCTTC
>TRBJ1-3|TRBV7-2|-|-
CASSLVGGFGNTIYF
TGTGCCAGCAGCTTAGTTGGGGGGTTTGGAAACACCATATATTTT
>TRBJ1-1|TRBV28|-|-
CASSLRGRPTEAFF
TGTGCCAGCAGTTTGCGAGGGCGTCCCACTGAAGCTTTCTTT
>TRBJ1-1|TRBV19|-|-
CASVQWNTEAFF
TGTGCCAGTGTACAGTGGAACACTGAAGCTTTCTTT
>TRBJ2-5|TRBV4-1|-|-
CASSQDFETQYF
TGCGCCAGCAGCCAAGATTTTGAGACCCAGTACTTC
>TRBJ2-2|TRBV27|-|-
CASSLPPGELFF
TGTGCCAGCAGTTTGCCCCCCGGGGAGCTGTTTTTT
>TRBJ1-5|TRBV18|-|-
CASSQGADQPQHF
TGTGCCAGCTCACAAGGTGCTGATCAGCCCCAGCATTTT
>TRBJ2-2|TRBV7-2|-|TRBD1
CASSFPPRGQGYTGELFF
TGTGCCAGCAGCTTTCCGCCCAGGGGACAGGGATACACCGGGGAGCTGTTTTTT
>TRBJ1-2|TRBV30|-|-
CAWGISGTDGYTF
TGTGCCTGGGGTATCTCCGGGACGGATGGCTACACCTTC